What follows are 21 T cell receptor beta chains derived from one specimen sequenced in a study of identical twins. TCRdb reprocessed the 5' RACE reads via MiXCR and lists one record per CDR3 protein. There are about 190,000 distinct CDR3 sequences in the sample; 15% to 20% occur only once, and about 38% lies in the top ten. In addition, the sample was reused for a study of T cells expressing NK-cell markers.

Sequencing was done on a sample of CD8+ T cells sorted from blood. These receptors were obtained from a woman aged 18-29 years in good health.

This clonotype was seen repeatedly, ten times or more. The chain employs TRBV7-9 and TRBJ1-5; no clear D. Germline values: CDR1 SEHNR, CDR2 FQNEAQ (reference sequence). This CDR3 has 12 residues. Trimming pared 1 base from V and 3 bases from J, leaving 1 base between. The CDR3 DNA reads as TGTGCCAGCAGCTTAGTCAATCAGCCCCAGCATTTT. Translation gives CASSLVNQPQHF.

There are many counts of this clonotype. The junction differs from germline at one of its ends, possibly a read error. The rearrangement joins TRBV7-9 to TRBJ1-1; D is unresolved. Germline CDR1 SEHNR, CDR2 FQNEAQ (reference sequence). The CDR3 totals 12 residues. The CDR3 nucleotides are TGCGCCAGCAGCCTGTTGGGAACTGAAGCTTTCTTT. It codes for CASSLLGTEAFF.

This clonotype showed up just a few times. This rearrangement joins TRBV27 to TRBJ2-5; 7 bases are a match to TRBD1. Germline-derived CDR1 and CDR2 are MNHEY and SMNVEV (reference sequence). CDR3 length equals 15 residues. With V trimmed by 2 bases and J by 5 bases, 8 bases remained unmatched. CDR3 nucleotide sequence: TGTGCCAGCAGTTTAGTAAGGGGGCAGGGGGAGACCCAGTACTTC. It codes for CASSLVRGQGETQYF.

The J gene is TRBJ2-7, the V gene TRBV7-8, with D perhaps TRBD1 (7 bases). Germline-derived CDR1 and CDR2 are SGHVS and FQNEAQ. This CDR3 contains 13 residues. V lost 5 bases to trimming and J lost 3 bases, with 11 bases between them. The CDR3 here is CASSAGTVYEQYF. The CDR3 coding sequence is TGTGCCAGCAGCGCGGGGACAGTCTACGAGCAGTACTTC.

The rearrangement joins TRBV20-1 to TRBJ2-7; D gene ambiguous. The germline V and J ends were trimmed by 1 base and 3 bases, with 7 bases remaining between them. This CDR3 has 12 residues. CDR1 and CDR2 from the germline V gene are DFQATT and SNEGSKA (reference sequence). This CDR3 is CSARGSYYEQYF. The CDR3 coding sequence is TGCAGTGCTAGAGGGTCCTACTACGAGCAGTACTTC.

The chain links TRBV12-3 or TRBV12-4 to TRBJ2-2; no reliable D call. The CDR3 covers 15 residues. V lost 3 bases, J lost 5 bases, and 13 bases lay in between. The CDR3, as DNA: TGTGCCAGCAGTTTGGCAGAAGTACTAACCGGGGAGCTGTTTTTT. Its translation: CASSLAEVLTGELFF.

This clonotype occurred a few times. The J gene is TRBJ2-7, the V gene TRBV20-1; 13 nucleotides agree with TRBD2. The CDR3 length is 21 residues. Trimming took 3 bases from V and 3 from J; bases not matched to a gene: 23. Germline assignment: CDR1 DFQATT and CDR2 SNEGSKA (reference sequence). The CDR3 nucleotides are TGCAGTGCTAGGGCCATTAACTTAGCCGGGACTAGCGGGACTAATAGCTACGAGCAGTACTTC. It is translated as CSARAINLAGTSGTNSYEQYF.

The chain combines TRBV10-2 with TRBJ2-2; D possibly corresponds to TRBD2 (6 bases). The V end was cut by 7 bases, the J end by 4 bases, with 10 bases between. The germline CDR1 and CDR2 sequences are WSHSY and SAAADI. This CDR3 region has 13 residues. The CDR3 here is CASKGGTTGELFF. The CDR3 DNA reads as TGCGCCAGCAAGGGCGGGACCACCGGGGAGCTGTTTTTT.

In its sample, this clonotype was seen a few times. This rearrangement joins TRBV12-3 or TRBV12-4 to TRBJ2-1, with 11 bases fitting TRBD2. CDR3 length: 14 amino acids. J gave up 15 bases and V 4 bases, and 11 bases lay outside the gene matches. In nucleotides, the CDR3 is TGTGCCAGCAGTTACCTAGCGGGGGGCCCGGCTATGTTCTTC. Translating gives CASSYLAGGPAMFF.

The CDR3 here is CASSFPGQKSVEQFF. In nucleotides, the CDR3 is TGTGCCAGCAGCTTCCCGGGACAGAAGTCGGTTGAGCAGTTCTTC. The V gene is TRBV7-9, the J gene TRBJ2-1, with 7 nucleotides matching TRBD1. Germline trimming cut 3 bases from V and 9 bases from J; bases unmatched to any gene: 11. The CDR3 runs to 15 residues. Per germline, CDR1 SEHNR and CDR2 FQNEAQ (reference sequence). The full variable domain, rest sourced from reference TRBV7-9 and TRBJ2-1, is DTGVSQNPRHKITKRGQNVTFRCDPISEHNRLYWYRQTLGQGPEFLTYFQNEAQLEKSRLLSDRFSAERPKGSFSTLEIQRTEQGDSAMYLCASSFPGQKSVEQFFGPGTRLTVL.

The rearrangement joins TRBV21-1 to TRBJ1-1; the table's D call TRBD1 went unverified against the DNA. TRBV21-1 is deemed a pseudogene. The CDR3 extends over 16 amino acids. The CDR3 nucleotides read TGTGCCAGCAGCAAAGGTTGCCAGGGGGGGAACACTGAAGCTTTCTTT. The encoded protein is CASSKGCQGGNTEAFF.

The V gene is TRBV20-1, the J gene TRBJ1-6; the D gene is possibly TRBD1 (5 bases). CDR1 is DFQATT, CDR2 SNEGSKA, per germline (reference sequence). With 6 bases removed from V and 8 bases from J, the gap between germline ends came to 17 bases. This CDR3 has 14 residues. CDR3 region: CSAPGLAMDSPLHF. DNA of the CDR3: TGCAGTGCCCCGGGACTCGCCATGGATTCACCCCTCCACTTT.

This clonotype was seen only a few times. V gene TRBV6-2 or TRBV6-3 combines with J gene TRBJ2-7; D may be TRBD2 (6 bases). Per the germline V gene, CDR1 is MNHEY and CDR2 is SVGEGT. CDR3 length equals 14 residues. Trimming cost V 7 bases and J 2 bases, with 15 bases left between them. The CDR3: CASTEGTFTYEQYF. Here the CDR3 DNA reads TGTGCCAGCACCGAGGGGACTTTTACCTACGAGCAGTACTTC.

This clonotype was observed many times. The V call is TRBV7-8, the J call TRBJ2-1, with 10 positions matching TRBD2. Trimming at V came to 4 bases and at J to 0 bases, leaving 9 bases not matched to a gene. The length of the CDR3 is 18 residues. In germline, CDR1 is SGHVS, CDR2 FQNEAQ. As DNA, the CDR3 is TGTGCCAGCAGCTCACCAGAAGCGGGGGGGAGCTCCTACAATGAGCAGTTCTTC. Its translation: CASSSPEAGGSSYNEQFF.

The chain is built from TRBV19 and TRBJ2-3; 8 nucleotides align to TRBD1. Trimming cost V 5 bases and J 5 bases; bases outside gene matches: 6. The CDR3 runs 14 residues. Germline CDR1 reads LNHDA; CDR2 reads SQIVND (reference sequence). CDR3 sequence (DNA): TGTGCCAGTAGTCCGCGGACAGGGCAAGATACGCAGTATTTT. Its protein product is CASSPRTGQDTQYF.

In its sample, this clonotype was seen many times. V is TRBV4-3 and J is TRBJ2-1, with 8 bases fitting TRBD2. Germline-derived CDR1 and CDR2 are LGHNA and YSLEER. V trimming: 0 bases; J trimming: 8 bases; junction bases outside the gene matches: 9. This CDR3 comprises 16 residues. CDR3 protein: CASSQDVSGGLDEQFF. The CDR3 DNA reads TGCGCCAGCAGCCAAGATGTCTCGGGAGGGCTGGATGAGCAGTTCTTC.

This clonotype was detected ten times or more. One end of the junction does not line up with germline, which may come from a read error. The V gene is TRBV27, the J gene TRBJ2-2; D gene unclear. Looked up from germline, CDR1 is MNHEY and CDR2 is SMNVEV (reference sequence). The length of the CDR3 is 12 residues. The CDR3 loop is CASSLLSGELFF. CDR3 coding DNA: TGTGCCAGCAGCTTATTGTCCGGGGAGCTGTTTTTT.

This clonotype came up a few times. The V and J genes are TRBV12-3 or TRBV12-4 and TRBJ2-1, with 7 bases matching TRBD2. V lost 8 bases and J lost 10; bases outside the gene matches: 11. This CDR3 spans 13 amino acids. CDR3 nucleotide sequence: TGTGCCAGCGACACGGGCGGGAGACGGGAGCAGTTCTTC. Translation: CASDTGGRREQFF.

The J gene is TRBJ2-6, the V gene TRBV29-1; 11 positions agree with TRBD1. Trimming at V came to 6 bases and at J to 2 bases, leaving 6 bases not matched to a gene. The CDR3 runs to 16 residues. Looked up from germline, CDR1 is SQVTM and CDR2 is ANQGSEA. Here the CDR3 DNA reads TGCAGCGTGGGACAGGGGGTTGCGGCTGGGGCCAACGTCCTGACTTTC. It yields the protein CSVGQGVAAGANVLTF.

This chain uses TRBV27 with TRBJ1-1; perhaps TRBD1 as D (6 bases). Per germline, CDR1 MNHEY and CDR2 SMNVEV (reference sequence). The germline V and J ends were trimmed by 5 bases and 6 bases, with 10 bases remaining between them. CDR3 length equals 12 residues. CDR3 sequence: CASSAQGSEAFF. The CDR3 DNA sequence: TGTGCCAGCAGTGCACAGGGTTCTGAAGCTTTCTTT.

This clonotype was counted only a few times. V is TRBV4-3 and J is TRBJ2-5; D is possibly TRBD2 (5 bases). The CDR3 consists of 15 residues. Germline V gene data show CDR1 as LGHNA and CDR2 as YSLEER. Trimming removed 0 bases at V and 5 bases at J, with 13 bases between. In nucleotides, the CDR3 is TGCGCCAGCAGCCAAGAGGTACTAGATGGCGAGACCCAGTACTTC. Translated: CASSQEVLDGETQYF.